These T cell receptor beta chains were read from a single sample in a study of shared clonotypes between healthy human individuals. Sequencing was performed with immunoSEQ multiplex PCR; in TCRdb, only in-frame clones are kept and a portion is missing. The sample has about 2,100,000 clones, under 95% seen once. The specimen was naive CD8+ T cells from PBMCs. These TCRs come from a young man in good health. Some clones in this sample may be carry-over from other donors' samples. Each CDR3 is given with its conserved first and last residue. Fields, in order: CDR3 length, J gene, clone size, D gene, V gene, CDR3 DNA, CDR3 protein. D genes are given only for firm matches. Size tells how often a clone was seen (once, few, many) or the class of an expanded clone, and some rows leave it out.

CDR3 length: 15; J gene: TRBJ2-7; clone size: NA; D gene: NA; V gene: TRBV28; CDR3 DNA: TGTGCCAGCAGCCCTTTCATGGGGGCTAGCTACGAGCAGTACTTC; CDR3 protein: CASSPFMGASYEQYF
CDR3 length: 15; J gene: TRBJ1-1; clone size: NA; D gene: TRBD1; V gene: TRBV5-1; CDR3 DNA: TGCGCCAGCAGCCAGAGACAGGGTATGAACACTGAAGCTTTCTTT; CDR3 protein: CASSQRQGMNTEAFF
CDR3 length: 16; J gene: TRBJ2-1; clone size: NA; D gene: TRBD2; V gene: TRBV7-9; CDR3 DNA: TGTGCCAGCAGCGCACCCGGGGGGGCCTCCTACAATGAGCAGTTCTTC; CDR3 protein: CASSAPGGASYNEQFF
CDR3 length: 15; J gene: TRBJ2-7; clone size: NA; D gene: NA; V gene: TRBV6-1; CDR3 DNA: TGTGCCAGCAGTGAATGGGAGGGGGTCTCCTACGAGCAGTACTTC; CDR3 protein: CASSEWEGVSYEQYF
CDR3 length: 12; J gene: TRBJ2-7; clone size: NA; D gene: NA; V gene: TRBV14; CDR3 DNA: TGTGCCAGCAGCCAAGATCCGTACGAGCAGTACTTC; CDR3 protein: CASSQDPYEQYF
CDR3 length: 17; J gene: TRBJ2-6; clone size: NA; D gene: NA; V gene: TRBV4-1; CDR3 DNA: TGCGCCAGCAGCCTCCGGGACTTACGCTCTGGGGCCAACGTCCTGACTTTC; CDR3 protein: CASSLRDLRSGANVLTF
CDR3 length: 16; J gene: TRBJ2-3; clone size: NA; D gene: NA; V gene: TRBV15; CDR3 DNA: TGTGCCACCAGCACCCCTCGGGGGACTAGCACAGATACGCAGTATTTT; CDR3 protein: CATSTPRGTSTDTQYF
CDR3 length: 16; J gene: TRBJ2-7; clone size: NA; D gene: NA; V gene: TRBV9; CDR3 DNA: TGTGCCAGCAGCGACTCTTCAGGGCGGACTCCCTACGAGCAGTACTTC; CDR3 protein: CASSDSSGRTPYEQYF
CDR3 length: 15; J gene: TRBJ2-7; clone size: NA; D gene: TRBD1; V gene: TRBV5-5; CDR3 DNA: TGTGCCAGCAGCCTGCCCGGACAGGGACGGAGCGAGCAGTACTTC; CDR3 protein: CASSLPGQGRSEQYF
CDR3 length: 17; J gene: TRBJ2-1; clone size: NA; D gene: TRBD2; V gene: TRBV27; CDR3 DNA: TGTGCCAGCAGTTCCCAGGGACTAGCGGGAATGTACAATGAGCAGTTCTTC; CDR3 protein: CASSSQGLAGMYNEQFF
CDR3 length: 15; J gene: TRBJ2-1; clone size: NA; D gene: TRBD1; V gene: TRBV27; CDR3 DNA: TGTGCCAGCAGACCGGGACAGGGGGCCTACAATGAGCAGTTCTTC; CDR3 protein: CASRPGQGAYNEQFF
CDR3 length: 14; J gene: TRBJ2-2; clone size: NA; D gene: TRBD2; V gene: TRBV6-5; CDR3 DNA: TGTGCCAGCGCAGGAGCGGGAGTCACCGGGGAGCTGTTTTTT; CDR3 protein: CASAGAGVTGELFF
CDR3 length: 15; J gene: TRBJ2-5; clone size: NA; D gene: TRBD1; V gene: TRBV7-9; CDR3 DNA: TGTGCCAGCAGCGCCCGACAGGGGCAGGAAGAGACCCAGTACTTC; CDR3 protein: CASSARQGQEETQYF
CDR3 length: 13; J gene: TRBJ2-1; clone size: once; D gene: NA; V gene: TRBV19; CDR3 DNA: TGTGCCAGTAGTAATGACGGAGAGAATGAGCAGTTCTTC; CDR3 protein: CASSNDGENEQFF
CDR3 length: 16; J gene: TRBJ2-1; clone size: NA; D gene: TRBD2; V gene: TRBV27; CDR3 DNA: TGTGCCAGCAGTGCCGGACTAGCGGGAAGTTACAATGAGCAGTTCTTC; CDR3 protein: CASSAGLAGSYNEQFF
CDR3 length: 14; J gene: TRBJ1-2; clone size: NA; D gene: NA; V gene: TRBV5-6; CDR3 DNA: TGTGCCAGCAGCCGCTTTGGGGAGGACTATGGCTACACCTTC; CDR3 protein: CASSRFGEDYGYTF
CDR3 length: 15; J gene: TRBJ2-7; clone size: NA; D gene: TRBD1; V gene: TRBV6-5; CDR3 DNA: TGTGCCAGCAGTTACATTCCAGGGGGAGCCTACGAGCAGTACTTC; CDR3 protein: CASSYIPGGAYEQYF
CDR3 length: 14; J gene: TRBJ2-7; clone size: NA; D gene: NA; V gene: TRBV28; CDR3 DNA: TGTGCCAGCAGGGGGGGTAGGCTTTCCTACGAGCAGTACTTC; CDR3 protein: CASRGGRLSYEQYF
CDR3 length: 13; J gene: TRBJ2-1; clone size: NA; D gene: NA; V gene: TRBV7-9; CDR3 DNA: TGTGCCAGCAGCCCCATCTTATACAATGAGCAGTTCTTC; CDR3 protein: CASSPILYNEQFF
CDR3 length: 17; J gene: TRBJ1-4; clone size: NA; D gene: TRBD1; V gene: TRBV7-6; CDR3 DNA: TGTGCCAGCAGCTTAACGACAGGGAGGGCGGCTAATGAAAAACTGTTTTTT; CDR3 protein: CASSLTTGRAANEKLFF